This T cell receptor beta chain was sequenced in a study of T cells after yellow fever vaccination. Study-wide results and limits: On re-exposure, the response was weaker but peaked faster, at day 5 versus 15. CD4 and CD8 compartments shared a small share of clonotypes.

Production of TCR cDNA was by 5'RACE template switching, which also added a universal primer site and UMIs. Using its own MiXCR run on the 5' RACE reads, TCRdb lists one record per CDR3 protein. The sample lists under 500,000 distinct CDR3 sequences, around 19% occurring once. With respect to this clonotype: Its antigen is not identified.

The specimen was PBMCs, collected before the yellow fever booster vaccination. The sequence derives from a man aged 18 to 29 who received the YFV17D yellow fever vaccine.

The CDR3 nucleotides are TGCGCCAGCAGCGGGACTAGCAATACAGATACGCAGTATTTT. It translates to CASSGTSNTDTQYF. This chain connects TRBV5-1 to TRBJ2-3, with 9 bases lining up with TRBD2. This CDR3 contains 14 residues. V lost 4 bases and J lost 3; bases outside the gene matches: 3. Germline CDR1 reads SGHRS; CDR2 reads YFSETQ.